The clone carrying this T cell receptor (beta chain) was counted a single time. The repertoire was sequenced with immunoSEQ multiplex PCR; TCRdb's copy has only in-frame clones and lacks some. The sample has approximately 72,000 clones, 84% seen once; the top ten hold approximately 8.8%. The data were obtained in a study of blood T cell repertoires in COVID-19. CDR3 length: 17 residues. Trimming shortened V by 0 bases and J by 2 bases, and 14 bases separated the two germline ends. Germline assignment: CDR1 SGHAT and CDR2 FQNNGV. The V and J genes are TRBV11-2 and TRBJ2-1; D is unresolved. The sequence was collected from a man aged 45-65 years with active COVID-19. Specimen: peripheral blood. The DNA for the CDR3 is TGTGCCAGCAGCTTAGATATTATTTTTTCGGCCTACAATGAGCAGTTCTTC. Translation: CASSLDIIFSAYNEQFF.